This TCR beta chain derives from a study of siplizumab effects on memory and regulatory T cells. TCRdb's table, derived via immunoSEQ multiplex PCR, lists solely in-frame clones and lacks some. Found here are roughly 100,000 clones, about 92% of them singletons; the top ten hold more than 0.3%. Notes on the study in general: Proliferating Tregs from siplizumab cultures lacked functional confirmation of suppression.

In germline, CDR1 is SGHTA, CDR2 FQGTGA. The V and J ends lost 5 bases and 0 bases respectively, with 14 bases between them. This CDR3 has 16 amino acids. Details on this clone: Its cognate antigen is unknown.

The TCR was taken from a human donor in good health. The sample taken for sequencing was CD4+ T cells sorted from blood. The chain links TRBV7-3 to TRBJ2-1; unclear D gene. The CDR3 DNA reads as TGTGCCAGCAGCCCCCGACAAGCTAGCTCCTACAATGAGCAGTTCTTC. Its translation: CASSPRQASSYNEQFF. The entire variable domain, with the rest obtained from reference TRBV7-3 and TRBJ2-1, is as follows: GAGVSQTPSNKVTEKGKYVELRCDPISGHTALYWYRQSLGQGPEFLIYFQGTGAADDSGLPNDRFFAVRPEGSVSTLKIQRTERGDSAVYLCASSPRQASSYNEQFFGPGTRLTVL.